The clone carrying this T cell receptor (beta chain) turned up a few times. V trimming: 4 bases; J trimming: 5 bases; junction bases outside the gene matches: 3. This CDR3 has 14 amino acids. From germline, CDR1 is ENHRY and CDR2 SYGVKD. Employing constant-segment primers, 5'RACE generated TCR alpha and TCR beta cDNA libraries bearing sample barcodes and UMIs. TCRdb reprocessed the 5' RACE reads with MiXCR, giving one entry per CDR3 protein. The top ten hold roughly 3.6% of the sample, which has around 220,000 distinct CDR3 sequences, roughly 15% seen once. These data come from a study of T-cell memory formation after mild COVID-19.

This receptor was obtained from a man aged 18 to 30 who had mild COVID-19 (a few samples of this study predate the infection). Cell type and time point are not known. The genes are TRBV10-3 and TRBJ1-5; 9 positions agree with TRBD1. Sequenced input: PBMCs or a T cell subset sorted from them (not recorded which). For the CDR3, the DNA is TGTGCCATCAGTGGGACAGGGGTAGATCAGCCCCAGCATTTT. Its translation: CAISGTGVDQPQHF.